This T cell receptor beta chain is from a study of PD-1 and CTLA-4 blockade in melanoma (dated by TCRdb to the early 2020s). Regarding the study in general: In patients with melanoma, the study measured the effects of PD-1 blockade versus CTLA-4 blockade on the melanoma-reactive CD8 T cell response.

The CDR3 numbers 16 residues from cysteine through phenylalanine. The retained sequence is limited to the CDR3, 48 bases, with the frame set at the first base. V is cut back by 3 bases and J by 2 bases, with 4 bases in the junction unmatched. In the germline V gene, CDR1 corresponds to ENHRY and CDR2 to SYGVKD. To prepare the library, the immunoSEQ multiplex PCR assay was applied. This immuneACCESS table, as held by TCRdb, lists in-frame sequences with V and J called but not all clones. Of the missing ones, under half trace to an unresolved V gene in checked studies; the others have no known cause. The sample table contains 8,500 to 13,000 clones; only one count was recorded for 65% to 90% of them. The top ten constitute 30% to 40% of the sample. Points on this clone: This receptor's antigen is unknown. Base qualities are missing; no much larger clone stands one base away.

This chain joins TRBV10-3 to TRBJ2-1; TRBD2 matches 10 bases in the middle. Sequencing used CD8+ T cells from peripheral blood, obtained from a patient given anti-PD-1 treatment. This clonotype was sampled from a human donor with melanoma. The CDR3 region: CAISDGSGGAYNEQFF. In nucleotide form, the sequence is TGTGCCATCAGTGATGGGAGCGGGGGGGCCTACAATGAGCAGTTCTTC.